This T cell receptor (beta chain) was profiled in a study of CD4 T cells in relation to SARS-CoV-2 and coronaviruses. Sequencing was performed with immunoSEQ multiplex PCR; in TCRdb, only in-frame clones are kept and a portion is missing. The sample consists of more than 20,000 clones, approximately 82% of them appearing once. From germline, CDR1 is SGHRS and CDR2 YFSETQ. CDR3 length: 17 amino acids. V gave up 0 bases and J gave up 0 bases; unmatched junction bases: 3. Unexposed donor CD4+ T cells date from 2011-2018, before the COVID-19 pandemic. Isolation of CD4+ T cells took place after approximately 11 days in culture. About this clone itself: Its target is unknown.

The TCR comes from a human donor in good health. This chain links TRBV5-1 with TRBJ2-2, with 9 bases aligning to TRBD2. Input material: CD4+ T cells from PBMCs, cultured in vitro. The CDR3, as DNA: TGCGCCAGCAGCTTGGTGGGACTAGCCCCGAACACCGGGGAGCTGTTTTTT. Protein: CASSLVGLAPNTGELFF.